The clone carrying this T cell receptor (beta chain) has just one count. Participants, roughly 18 to 90 years old, spanned under 30 US areas. Researchers sorted participants into cohorts using their self-reported clinical history. The sample is drawn from a study of blood T cell repertoires in COVID-19. From germline, CDR1 is LNHDA and CDR2 SQIVND (reference sequence). The CDR3 extends over 14 amino acids. V was pared by 6 bases and J by 3 bases, with 8 bases of the junction left unmatched. The data were produced by immunoSEQ multiplex PCR, yet TCRdb's version contains in-frame clones alone and is incomplete. The sample holds roughly 220,000 clones; about 91% are singletons and the top ten take under 15%.

The TCR comes from a woman between 45 and 65 years old with acute COVID-19. The source material was PBMCs or T cells enriched from blood (not recorded which). The chain employs TRBV19 and TRBJ2-7, with 7 bases that match TRBD1. The CDR3 nucleotides are TGTGCCAGTAGGACAACCGGGACAGTCTACGAGCAGTACTTC. Its protein product is CASRTTGTVYEQYF.